This T cell receptor (beta chain) was identified during a study of cytomegalovirus exposure and HLA in healthy donors. This CDR3 has 18 residues. With V trimmed by 4 bases and J by 0 bases, 12 bases remained unmatched. The germline V gene encodes CDR1 SGHRS and CDR2 YFSETQ. The method was immunoSEQ multiplex PCR; TCRdb's version includes in-frame clones alone and lacks a portion of them. The sample yields 120,000 to 150,000 clones, 80% to 90% seen once. This TCR was recovered from a man aged 18 to 35 in good health and CMV-seropositive. The rearrangement links TRBV5-1 to TRBJ1-4; 7 positions match TRBD1. The material sequenced was PBMCs. The CDR3 nucleotides read TGCGCCAGCAGCAAGAAGGGACAGTACCTCGCAACTAATGAAAAACTGTTTTTT. Its protein product is CASSKKGQYLATNEKLFF.